The 18 T cell receptor beta chains listed next were all sequenced from one sample in a study of neurological immune-mediated disorders. Documented time point: longitudinal time-point 1 (baseline). Via MiXCR, TCRdb re-called the 5' RACE reads, giving one row per CDR3 protein. The table records about 49,000 distinct CDR3 sequences, 10% of them present only once. Input material: PBMCs. All receptors come from a woman in her thirties or forties in good health.

There are many counts of this clonotype. The chain combines TRBV12-3 or TRBV12-4 with TRBJ2-7, with D tentatively TRBD1 (5 bases). V lost 1 base and J 2 bases, leaving 12 bases between the germline ends. The CDR3 has 15 amino acids. This CDR3 is CASSLEGRQTYEQYF. The CDR3 DNA follows: TGTGCCAGCAGTTTAGAGGGGCGCCAAACCTACGAGCAGTACTTC.

Only one count was recorded for this clonotype. The CDR3 DNA sequence: TGTGCCAGCAGACGGAGCGGGACAGTCGACTATGGCTACACCTTC. It encodes CASRRSGTVDYGYTF. V usage is TRBV9 and J usage is TRBJ1-2; 7 nucleotides match TRBD1. The length of the CDR3 is 15 residues. Trimming cost V 5 bases and J 3 bases; bases outside gene matches: 10. The germline V gene has CDR1 SGDLS and CDR2 YYNGEE. Full variable domain (rest looked up from reference TRBV9 and TRBJ1-2): DSGVTQTPKHLITATGQRVTLRCSPRSGDLSVYWYQQSLDQGLQFLIQYYNGEERAKGNILERFSAQQFPDLHSELNLSSLELGDSALYFCASRRSGTVDYGYTFGSGTRLTVV.

In its sample, this clonotype was seen many times. The V and J genes are TRBV20-1 and TRBJ1-5; D call uncertain. Germline lookup yields CDR1 DFQATT and CDR2 SNEGSKA (reference sequence). The CDR3 contains 16 residues. Trimming left V 0 bases short and J 2 bases short, with 14 bases between. Written as DNA, the CDR3 is TGCAGTGCTAGAGATGAGGGTTCGGTTGGCAATCAGCCCCAGCATTTT. Amino acid sequence: CSARDEGSVGNQPQHF.

This clonotype was counted many times. V usage is TRBV5-1 and J usage is TRBJ2-5, with no clear D. V was cut by 2 bases and J by 3 bases, with 11 bases left in between. The CDR3 length is 14 residues. Germline lookup yields CDR1 SGHRS and CDR2 YFSETQ. The CDR3 DNA follows: TGCGCCAGCAGCTTATCGCCCCGGGAAGAGACCCAGTACTTC. This gives the protein CASSLSPREETQYF.

This clonotype has ten or more counts. The chain recombines TRBV6-6 with TRBJ1-2; D is ambiguous. V was cut by 7 bases and J by 0 bases, with 15 bases left in between. The CDR3 runs to 15 residues. From germline, CDR1 is MNHNY and CDR2 SVGAGI (reference sequence). The CDR3 region is CASTPLGSSNYGYTF. The CDR3 region has the DNA TGTGCCAGCACCCCGTTGGGCAGCTCTAACTATGGCTACACCTTC.

This clonotype appeared many times. The V gene is TRBV10-3, the J gene TRBJ2-1, with 9 bases aligning to TRBD1. V shed 6 bases, J shed 10 bases, and the junction held 1 base outside the gene matches. CDR1 and CDR2 (germline): ENHRY, SYGVKD. The CDR3 consists of 11 residues. This chain's CDR3 is CAIRDRGEQFF. The CDR3, as DNA: TGTGCCATCAGGGACAGGGGCGAGCAGTTCTTC.

This clonotype was counted many times. The chain employs TRBV6-2 or TRBV6-3 and TRBJ1-2, with D hard to call. V shed 0 bases and J shed 8 bases, with 16 bases lying between them. Per the germline V gene, CDR1 is MNHEY and CDR2 is SVGEGT. The CDR3 length is 15 residues. CDR3 loop: CASSYSMNLDGGYTF. Here the CDR3 DNA reads TGTGCCAGCAGTTACTCGATGAATCTCGACGGGGGCTACACCTTC.

The chain joins TRBV4-3 to TRBJ2-1; perhaps TRBD1 as D (6 bases). Germline CDR1 reads LGHNA; CDR2 reads YSLEER. Trimming removed 4 bases from V and 3 bases from J, with 19 bases in between. The CDR3 totals 17 residues. The CDR3 is CASSRVPGGGSYNEQFF. The CDR3 DNA sequence: TGCGCCAGCAGCCGAGTACCTGGGGGCGGAAGCTACAATGAGCAGTTCTTC.

The sample holds many counts of this clonotype. The genes are TRBV7-3 and TRBJ2-2; the match to TRBD2 covers 7 bases. The CDR3 is made up of 15 amino acids. Germline CDR1 and CDR2: SGHTA and FQGTGA. Trimming took 5 bases from V and 0 from J; bases not matched to a gene: 3. The DNA of the CDR3 is TGTGCCAGCAGCGTCAGCGGGACGAACACCGGGGAGCTGTTTTTT. The encoded protein is CASSVSGTNTGELFF. Looking up the rest from reference TRBV7-3 and TRBJ2-2 gives the full variable domain: GAGVSQTPSNKVTEKGKYVELRCDPISGHTALYWYRQSLGQGPEFLIYFQGTGAADDSGLPNDRFFAVRPEGSVSTLKIQRTERGDSAVYLCASSVSGTNTGELFFGEGSRLTVL.

This clonotype was seen repeatedly, ten times or more. The chain uses TRBV12-3 or TRBV12-4 and TRBJ2-3; D uncertain. CDR3 size: 11 residues. V was clipped by 7 bases and J by 2 bases, with 4 bases between them. CDR3 DNA sequence: TGTGCCAGCACCATCACAGATACGCAGTATTTT. As protein: CASTITDTQYF.

At least ten counts were recorded for this clonotype. The chain carries TRBV4-1 and TRBJ2-2, with 7 bases matching TRBD2. This CDR3 comprises 16 residues. Trimming took 1 base from V and 3 from J; bases not matched to a gene: 5. Germline loops: CDR1 MGHRA, CDR2 YSYEKL. This chain's CDR3 is CASSQVRGVDTGELFF. Here the CDR3 DNA reads TGCGCCAGCAGCCAAGTCCGGGGGGTGGACACCGGGGAGCTGTTTTTT.

Points on this clonotype: The junction and the germline gene differ at one end; a read error may be behind it. The V call is TRBV6-4, the J call TRBJ2-2; D is perhaps TRBD2 (5 bases). Germline V gene lookup returns CDR1 MRHNA and CDR2 SNTAGT. The CDR3 runs to 14 residues. CDR3 sequence reads: CARSDSTNTGELIF. CDR3 sequence (DNA): TGTGCCAGGAGTGACTCTACGAACACCGGGGAGCTGATTTTT.

This clonotype was recorded at least ten times. V is TRBV21-1 and J is TRBJ1-2. TRBV21-1 is given as a pseudogene. The CDR3 is made up of 17 amino acids. The CDR3 nucleotides are TGTGCCAGCAGCAAAATATGGGCAGTTCCGATTAACTATGGCTACACCTTC. Its translation: CASSKIWAVPINYGYTF.

This clonotype showed up many times. The V gene is TRBV4-3, the J gene TRBJ2-1; 10 bases map to TRBD2. Germline lookup yields CDR1 LGHNA and CDR2 YSLEER. This CDR3 comprises 18 residues. V lost 2 bases, J lost 4 bases, and 11 bases stayed unmatched. This CDR3 is CASSQQRPSAGGYNEQFF. Here the CDR3 DNA reads TGCGCCAGCAGCCAACAACGGCCGTCAGCGGGAGGGTACAATGAGCAGTTCTTC.

This clonotype was observed many times. Written as DNA, the CDR3 is TGTGCCAGCAGTTTTAGGTATGGCTACACCTTC. This sequence encodes CASSFRYGYTF. V is TRBV12-3 or TRBV12-4 and J is TRBJ1-2; no reliable D call. The CDR3 has 11 residues. V lost 3 bases to trimming and J lost 5 bases, with 4 bases between them.

This clonotype was counted ten times or more. The V gene is TRBV5-1, the J gene TRBJ2-2; the match to TRBD1 covers 9 bases. Germline CDR1 and CDR2: SGHRS and YFSETQ. J was trimmed by 4 bases and V by 0 bases; bases with no gene match: 4. The CDR3 is 16 amino acids. CDR3 loop: CASSLVGQGITGELFF. CDR3 coding DNA: TGCGCCAGCAGCTTGGTCGGACAGGGGATCACCGGGGAGCTGTTTTTT.

This clonotype was found many times. The rearrangement joins TRBV24-1 to TRBJ2-1, with D perhaps TRBD1 (7 bases). The CDR3 runs to 17 residues. The V end lost 2 bases, the J end lost 8 bases, and 21 bases lay between the germline ends. Germline CDR1 is KGHDR and CDR2 is SFDVKD. The CDR3 DNA reads TGTGCCACCAGTGATTCCAGGGGGGAGCTAGTTGGCCATGAGCAGTTCTTC. It translates to CATSDSRGELVGHEQFF.

This clonotype was seen many times. The gene calls are TRBV6-2 or TRBV6-3 and TRBJ1-1, with TRBD1 matching over 9 bases. The CDR3 runs to 15 residues. V lost 6 bases, J lost 8 bases, and 13 bases stayed unmatched. The V gene's germline CDR1 is MNHEY and CDR2 SVGEGT. The CDR3 bases are TGTGCCAGCAGGGTCACAGGGGGCGGTTCTCCCGAAGCTTTCTTT. Its protein product is CASRVTGGGSPEAFF.